This passage covers 18 T cell receptor beta chains from one sample sequenced in a study of identical twins. TCRdb recomputed calls from the 5' RACE reads with MiXCR, one row per CDR3 protein. Here the sample spans about 240,000 distinct CDR3 sequences, roughly 13% being singletons. This sample also belongs to another study, concerning yellow fever vaccine responses in identical twins.

Sequenced input: memory (CD45RO+) T cells sorted from blood. These receptors came from a woman aged 18-30 years in good health.

As regards this clonotype: Germline and junction disagree at one end, which may indicate a read error. The V and J genes are TRBV7-9 and TRBJ1-1, with D hard to call. The CDR3 is made up of 12 amino acids. The germline V gene has CDR1 SEHNR and CDR2 FQNEAQ (reference sequence). The CDR3 nucleotides are TGTGTCAGCAGCCCCGGTTCTCGTGAAGCTTTCTTT. This encodes CVSSPGSREAFF.

This clonotype occurred a few times. The CDR3 protein is CASSQEPGTGAQETQYF. DNA for the CDR3: TGTGCCAGCAGCCAAGAACCCGGGACAGGAGCGCAAGAGACCCAGTACTTC. The chain couples TRBV4-2 to TRBJ2-5, with 8 bases that match TRBD1. The CDR3 totals 17 residues. The germline V gene has CDR1 LGHNA and CDR2 YNFKEQ. J lost 2 bases, V lost 0 bases, and 8 bases had no gene match.

This clonotype was detected only a few times. The chain couples TRBV6-5 to TRBJ2-7; the D is unclear. Trimming removed 0 bases from V and 3 bases from J, with 12 bases in between. Germline V lookup: CDR1 MNHEY, CDR2 SVGAGI. The CDR3 loop spans 15 amino acids. Here the CDR3 reads CASSYSGVLIYEQYF. The CDR3 bases are TGTGCCAGCAGTTACTCAGGAGTACTTATCTACGAGCAGTACTTC.

The sample holds many counts of this clonotype. The chain has TRBV28 and TRBJ2-1, with D unresolved. The V end lost 3 bases, the J end lost 7 bases, and 13 bases lay between the germline ends. This CDR3 is 14 amino acids long. Germline V CDR1 and CDR2: MDHEN, SYDVKM. CDR3 bases: TGTGCCAGCAGTTTCCAGGATCGGAGAAATGAGCAGTTCTTC. It translates to CASSFQDRRNEQFF.

This clonotype was seen only a few times. The chain is built from TRBV6-6 and TRBJ2-3, with 8 bases aligning to TRBD1. The CDR3 extends over 13 amino acids. Germline CDR1 reads MNHNY; CDR2 reads SVGAGI (reference sequence). After removal of 10 bases from V and 1 base from J, the junction contained 4 bases not matched to a gene. The CDR3 loop reads CATKTGGTDTQYF. In DNA, the CDR3 is TGTGCCACAAAGACAGGGGGCACAGATACGCAGTATTTT.

This clonotype has a single count. A much larger clone differs by one base, so this may be a read error. The CDR3 does not end in the conserved phenylalanine or tryptophan, so this is likely a read error. V and J are TRBV28 and TRBJ2-5, with 8 bases lining up with TRBD2. V dropped 4 bases and J dropped 4; count of bases not matched to a gene: 8. The CDR3 has 15 amino acids. The germline CDR1 and CDR2 sequences are MDHEN and SYDVKM. The CDR3, as DNA: TGTGCCAGCAGTTGGGGCGGGGGGTCTTTAGAGACCCAGTACTTA. Its protein product is CASSWGGGSLETQYL.

This clonotype was counted a few times. The V call is TRBV20-1, the J call TRBJ1-1; D is unclear. The CDR3 has 14 amino acids. CDR1 DFQATT and CDR2 SNEGSKA come from the germline V gene (reference sequence). V was pared by 1 base and J by 1 base, with 10 bases between. The CDR3 protein is CSARASRQNTEAFF. Written as DNA, the CDR3 is TGCAGTGCTAGAGCGTCAAGGCAGAACACTGAAGCTTTCTTT.

This clonotype was seen more than once but under ten times. The CDR3 coding sequence is TGTGCCAGATCCTACGGGACAGGGATGATGGTGGGGTACGAGCAGTACTTC. Its protein is CARSYGTGMMVGYEQYF. The V gene is TRBV6-9, the J gene TRBJ2-7; 9 bases align to TRBD1. The ends lost 9 bases at V and 4 bases at J; junction bases unmatched: 19. This CDR3 has 17 residues. CDR1 and CDR2 (germline): MNHGY, SVAAGI.

This clonotype was detected only a few times. V is TRBV20-1 and J is TRBJ2-3; D not certain. The CDR3 consists of 13 residues. Trimming cost V 0 bases and J 0 bases, with 4 bases left between them. Looked up from germline, CDR1 is DFQATT and CDR2 is SNEGSKA (reference sequence). CDR3 sequence reads: CSARDRSTDTQYF. The CDR3 coding sequence is TGCAGTGCTAGAGATCGAAGCACAGATACGCAGTATTTT.

In this sample, this clonotype turned up a few times. The chain joins TRBV2 to TRBJ1-6, with D possibly TRBD1 on 5 matching bases. The germline gives CDR1 SNHLY, CDR2 FYNNEI. Deletions cut 2 bases from V and 10 bases from J, with 15 bases between. The CDR3 length is 15 residues. The CDR3 loop is CASSEYAFGGSPLHF. The CDR3 DNA follows: TGTGCCAGCAGTGAATACGCCTTCGGGGGGTCACCCCTCCACTTT. The whole variable domain, filled in from reference TRBV2 and TRBJ1-6, reads EPEVTQTPSHQVTQMGQEVILRCVPISNHLYFYWYRQILGQKVEFLVSFYNNEISEKSEIFDDQFSVERPDGSNFTLKIRSTKLEDSAMYFCASSEYAFGGSPLHFGNGTRLTVT.

This clonotype was counted a single time. This chain uses TRBV28 with TRBJ2-3, with D perhaps TRBD2 (7 bases). The V gene lost 8 bases and the J gene lost 2 bases, with 8 bases spanning the gap. Germline-derived CDR1 and CDR2 are MDHEN and SYDVKM. This CDR3 spans 12 amino acids. In DNA, the CDR3 is TGTGCCAGCCGGGGGGCCACAGATACGCAGTATTTT. Translated: CASRGATDTQYF.

This clonotype has ten or more counts. This sequence joins TRBV29-1 and TRBJ2-2, with D unclear. From germline, CDR1 is SQVTM and CDR2 ANQGSEA. This CDR3 contains 12 residues. V was shortened by 1 base and J by 10 bases, with 10 bases between the two germline ends. The CDR3 here is CSVEGLAKELFF. The CDR3, as DNA: TGCAGCGTTGAAGGTTTAGCCAAGGAGCTGTTTTTT.

This clonotype was detected ten times or more. V gene TRBV7-9 combines with J gene TRBJ2-2; possible D gene TRBD2, 6 bases. V lost 9 bases and J lost 1, with 12 bases in between. The CDR3 loop spans 14 amino acids. The V gene's germline CDR1 is SEHNR and CDR2 FQNEAQ (reference sequence). The CDR3 bases are TGTGCCAGTCGGAGGGAAAAGAACACCGGGGAGCTGTTTTTT. Amino acids: CASRREKNTGELFF. The entire variable domain, with the rest obtained from reference TRBV7-9 and TRBJ2-2, is as follows: DTGVSQNPRHKITKRGQNVTFRCDPISEHNRLYWYRQTLGQGPEFLTYFQNEAQLEKSRLLSDRFSAERPKGSFSTLEIQRTEQGDSAMYLCASRREKNTGELFFGEGSRLTVL.

This clonotype was counted many times. This chain uses TRBV7-2 with TRBJ1-2; TRBD1 is a possible D gene (5 bases). The V end lost 5 bases, the J end lost 5 bases, and 21 bases lay between the germline ends. Germline loops: CDR1 SGHTA, CDR2 FQGNSA. The CDR3 runs 16 residues. The CDR3 protein is CASSPQWRGRNYGYTF. The DNA of the CDR3 is TGTGCCAGCAGCCCCCAATGGCGGGGACGCAATTATGGCTACACCTTC.

This clonotype was counted only a few times. This sequence joins TRBV29-1 and TRBJ2-1; 11 bases line up with TRBD1. The CDR3 has 16 amino acids. The V segment lost 7 bases and the J segment 4 bases; nucleotides outside the gene matches: 12. The germline V gene encodes CDR1 SQVTM and CDR2 ANQGSEA. The CDR3 region is CSGGTGGDTRYNEQFF. The CDR3 coding sequence is TGCAGCGGAGGGACAGGGGGGGATACGAGGTACAATGAGCAGTTCTTC.

A few counts support this clonotype. The rearrangement joins TRBV7-2 to TRBJ1-1; D not certain. V shed 1 base and J shed 3 bases, with 6 bases lying between them. CDR1 is SGHTA, CDR2 FQGNSA, per germline. The CDR3 loop spans 13 amino acids. The CDR3 coding sequence is TGTGCCAGCAGCTTAGTCCTGGACACTGAAGCTTTCTTT. This codes for CASSLVLDTEAFF.

This clonotype turned up a few times. V gene TRBV10-3 combines with J gene TRBJ1-2; 7 nucleotides align to TRBD1. CDR1 is ENHRY and CDR2 is SYGVKD in the germline V gene. This CDR3 has 16 residues. The trim removed 2 bases at V and 7 bases at J, leaving 13 bases unmatched. DNA of the CDR3: TGTGCCATCAGTGAGCTCGCCCTGGGAGGGGGCGGTGGCTACACCTTC. Translated: CAISELALGGGGGYTF.

This clonotype turned up a few times. The chain couples TRBV7-2 to TRBJ2-1; D unclear. Germline V gene data show CDR1 as SGHTA and CDR2 as FQGNSA. Trimming took 5 bases from V and 10 from J, leaving 18 bases between them. The CDR3 covers 14 residues. The CDR3 sequence is CASSEGLPVREQFF. The CDR3 coding sequence is TGTGCCAGCAGCGAAGGCCTCCCCGTACGGGAGCAGTTCTTC.